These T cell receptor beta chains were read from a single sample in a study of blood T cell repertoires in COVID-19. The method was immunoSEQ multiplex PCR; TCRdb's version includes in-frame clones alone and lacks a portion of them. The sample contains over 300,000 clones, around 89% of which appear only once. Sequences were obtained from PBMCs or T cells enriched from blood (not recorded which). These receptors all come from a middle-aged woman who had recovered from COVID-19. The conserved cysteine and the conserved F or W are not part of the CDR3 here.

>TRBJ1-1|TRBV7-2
ASSPLMREGTEAF
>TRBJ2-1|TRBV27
ASSPRDGSSYNEQF
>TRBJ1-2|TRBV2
ASSAIQGTPGGYT
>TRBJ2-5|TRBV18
ASSPLMETQY
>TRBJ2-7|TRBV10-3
AISEFLGLGLDEQY
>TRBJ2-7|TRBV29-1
SVPAGNYEQY
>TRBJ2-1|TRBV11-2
ASTGDRGGREQF
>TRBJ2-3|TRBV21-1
ASSKIKEQDTQY
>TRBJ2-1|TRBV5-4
ASSSDRDNEQF
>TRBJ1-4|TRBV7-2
ASSLAAQGYEKLF
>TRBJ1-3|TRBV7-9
ASSLPPGVGGNTIY
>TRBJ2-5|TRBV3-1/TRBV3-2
ASSQDASGKVQETQY